These 17 T cell receptor beta chains were sequenced from one sample in a study of cytomegalovirus exposure and HLA in healthy donors. The primer mix had 60 Vbeta and 13 Jbeta primers. Produced via immunoSEQ multiplex PCR; TCRdb's table is partial and in-frame only. This sample has some 140,000 clones, with about 78% found just once. The sample comprised PBMCs. These receptors were obtained from a man aged 50 to 59 in good health and CMV-seropositive.

The V gene is TRBV6-1, the J gene TRBJ2-2, with 8 positions matching TRBD1. V dropped 4 bases and J dropped 3; count of bases not matched to a gene: 4. CDR1 is MNHNS and CDR2 is SASEGT in the germline V gene. This CDR3 spans 15 amino acids. CDR3 protein: CASSGGTGHTGELFF. In DNA, the CDR3 is TGTGCCAGCAGTGGGGGGACAGGACACACCGGGGAGCTGTTTTTT.

V and J are TRBV29-1 and TRBJ1-4; D possibly corresponds to TRBD1 (5 bases). The CDR3 is 14 residues long. V was clipped by 2 bases and J by 8 bases, with 15 bases between them. Germline V gene data show CDR1 as SQVTM and CDR2 as ANQGSEA. The CDR3 loop is CSVETAGPGEKLFF. As DNA, the CDR3 is TGCAGCGTTGAAACGGCGGGGCCTGGAGAAAAACTGTTTTTT.

The genes are TRBV7-9 and TRBJ1-1, with 8 bases lining up with TRBD1. The CDR3 consists of 15 residues. The V gene's germline CDR1 is SEHNR and CDR2 FQNEAQ (reference sequence). Trimming at V came to 5 bases and at J to 1 base, leaving 6 bases not matched to a gene. CDR3 residues: CASSRSTGANTEAFF. The CDR3 DNA follows: TGTGCCAGCAGCCGCTCGACAGGGGCGAACACTGAAGCTTTCTTT.

The V gene is TRBV21-1, the J gene TRBJ2-1; the table's D call TRBD2 went unverified against the DNA. TRBV21-1 represents a pseudogene. This CDR3 comprises 16 residues. The chain's CDR3 is CASSPTKSPIYNEQFF. CDR3 nucleotide sequence: TGTGCCAGCAGCCCCACTAAGTCTCCCATCTACAATGAGCAGTTCTTC.

This clone was picked up one time. The rearrangement joins TRBV6-5 to TRBJ1-1, with 7 bases aligning to TRBD1. CDR1 MNHEY and CDR2 SVGAGI come from the germline V gene. The CDR3 contains 14 residues. Trimming cost V 6 bases and J 4 bases; bases outside gene matches: 8. The CDR3 nucleotides read TGTGCCAGCAGATCACAGGGGATCGGCACTGAAGCTTTCTTT. Protein product: CASRSQGIGTEAFF.

The chain couples TRBV20-1 to TRBJ1-2; 7 positions match TRBD1. The CDR3 totals 11 residues. Germline V lookup: CDR1 DFQATT, CDR2 SNEGSKA (reference sequence). V was pared by 4 bases and J by 8 bases, with 4 bases of the junction left unmatched. DNA of the CDR3: TGCAGTGCTAAGGGGGCAGGAGGCTACACCTTC. Its protein is CSAKGAGGYTF.

The chain carries TRBV28 and TRBJ1-5, with a weak D call TRBD1 (5 bases). The germline V gene encodes CDR1 MDHEN and CDR2 SYDVKM. Trimming shortened V by 2 bases and J by 2 bases, and 10 bases separated the two germline ends. The CDR3 has 15 residues. CDR3 in amino acids: CASSLRGRGNQPQHF. The DNA of the CDR3 is TGTGCCAGCAGTTTAAGGGGCAGAGGCAATCAGCCCCAGCATTTT.

The gene calls are TRBV7-2 and TRBJ2-3; 16 nucleotides align to TRBD2. This CDR3 is built from 18 residues. The V gene end was trimmed by 5 bases and the J gene end by 4 bases; junction bases not matched to a gene: 9. Germline lookup yields CDR1 SGHTA and CDR2 FQGNSA. This chain's CDR3 is CASSRSPGLAGGADTQYF. For the CDR3, the DNA is TGTGCCAGCAGCCGCTCACCGGGACTAGCGGGAGGGGCAGATACGCAGTATTTT.

The V gene is TRBV7-9, the J gene TRBJ1-1, with TRBD1 identical over 8 bases. Per the germline V gene, CDR1 is SEHNR and CDR2 is FQNEAQ (reference sequence). V lost 4 bases and J lost 1; bases outside the gene matches: 8. This CDR3 spans 16 amino acids. The CDR3 is CASSYLTGTGNTEAFF. In DNA, the CDR3 is TGTGCCAGCAGCTACTTAACCGGGACAGGGAACACTGAAGCTTTCTTT.

V is TRBV5-1 and J is TRBJ2-5; 9 nucleotides line up with TRBD2. There are 15 residues in the CDR3. In germline, CDR1 is SGHRS, CDR2 YFSETQ. V was clipped by 2 bases and J by 5 bases; unmatched bases: 7. CDR3 DNA: TGCGCCAGCAGCTTCGGCGGGAGGGCCGGGGAGACCCAGTACTTC. Translation: CASSFGGRAGETQYF.

This clone turned up a few times. The chain employs TRBV19 and TRBJ1-1; D is perhaps TRBD1 (6 bases). CDR3 length equals 15 residues. Germline V lookup: CDR1 LNHDA, CDR2 SQIVND (reference sequence). V was cut by 2 bases and J by 6 bases, with 16 bases left in between. The CDR3 nucleotides read TGTGCCAGTAGTATACCGGGACATTTGAAGGCTGAAGCTTTCTTT. It yields the protein CASSIPGHLKAEAFF.

This chain joins TRBV6-1 and TRBJ1-5; unclear D gene. Germline lookup yields CDR1 MNHNS and CDR2 SASEGT. The CDR3 has 15 residues. V lost 1 base to trimming and J lost 4 bases, with 11 bases between them. As DNA, the CDR3 is TGTGCCAGCAGTGAAGATAGGTCGGGAAATCAGCCCCAGCATTTT. It yields the protein CASSEDRSGNQPQHF.

This clone turned up a few times. In DNA form, the CDR3 reads TGCGCCAGCAGCACAGGGGGGCCTAATGAAAAACTGTTTTTT. Translation: CASSTGGPNEKLFF. This sequence joins TRBV5-1 and TRBJ1-4; TRBD1 matches 8 bases. J lost 3 bases, V lost 4 bases, and 2 bases had no gene match. The CDR3 length is 14 residues. CDR1 and CDR2 from the germline V gene are SGHRS and YFSETQ.

The chain combines TRBV10-1 with TRBJ2-2, with D possibly TRBD2 on 5 matching bases. The CDR3 totals 14 residues. V was trimmed by 5 bases and J by 5 bases, leaving 12 bases between them. CDR1 and CDR2 from the germline V gene are WNHNN and SYGVQD (reference sequence). The CDR3 DNA reads TGCGCCAGCAGTTTCTTGTGCGGGACCGGGGAGCTGTTTTTT. Translating it yields CASSFLCGTGELFF.

The chain links TRBV13 to TRBJ1-1; 8 bases map to TRBD1. The germline V gene encodes CDR1 PRHDT and CDR2 FYEKMQ (reference sequence). The CDR3 is 15 amino acids. The V segment lost 3 bases and the J segment 1 base; nucleotides outside the gene matches: 4. CDR3 coding DNA: TGTGCCAGCAGCTTTGGGGACAGGACGAACACTGAAGCTTTCTTT. Translated, it gives CASSFGDRTNTEAFF.

The rearrangement links TRBV5-4 to TRBJ2-1, with TRBD2 matching 11 bases. The CDR3 is made up of 14 amino acids. The germline gives CDR1 SGHNT, CDR2 YYREEE (reference sequence). V lost 2 bases, J lost 8 bases, and 3 bases stayed unmatched. This CDR3 is CASSFLAGGDEQFF. As DNA, the CDR3 is TGTGCCAGCAGCTTTCTAGCGGGGGGTGATGAGCAGTTCTTC.

This clone was observed a single time. The chain couples TRBV7-8 to TRBJ2-5; 13 bases match TRBD2. CDR3 length: 16 amino acids. V was clipped by 5 bases and J by 5 bases; unmatched bases: 8. Germline assignment: CDR1 SGHVS and CDR2 FQNEAQ. CDR3 nucleotides: TGTGCCAGCAGCCCGGGACTAGCGGGAAGGGCTGAGACCCAGTACTTC. Translating gives CASSPGLAGRAETQYF.